This T cell receptor beta chain is drawn from a study of neurological immune-mediated disorders. TCRdb fed the 5' RACE reads into MiXCR, producing one record per CDR3 protein. The table shows tens of thousands of distinct CDR3 sequences, with about 13% occurring only once. Described time point: longitudinal time-point 1 (baseline). This CDR3 has 13 residues. V was pared by 5 bases and J by 0 bases, with 7 bases between. From germline, CDR1 is SGHRS and CDR2 YFSETQ. The source is a female donor with HTLV-1-associated myelopathy (HAM/TSP). Sequences were obtained from PBMCs. The chain combines TRBV5-1 with TRBJ2-3; no definite D call. The CDR3 here is CASSTESTDTQYF. The DNA of the CDR3 is TGCGCCAGCAGTACGGAGAGCACAGATACGCAGTATTTT. Full variable domain (remainder filled in from reference TRBV5-1 and TRBJ2-3): KAGVTQTPRYLIKTRGQQVTLSCSPISGHRSVSWYQQTPGQGLQFLFEYFSETQRNKGNFPGRFSGRQFSNSRSEMNVSTLELGDSALYLCASSTESTDTQYFGPGTRLTVL.